These T cell receptor beta chains were read from a single sample in a study of blood T cell repertoires in COVID-19. Assay: immunoSEQ multiplex PCR; the TCRdb copy retains only in-frame clones and omits some. The table lists tens of thousands of clones, approximately 88% of them singletons. What was sequenced was peripheral blood. Every receptor here comes from a man between 60 and 75 years old with COVID-19, enrolled during active disease. Each CDR3 is given with its conserved first and last residue. D genes are given only for firm matches. Some rows mark clone size as missing; the rest say once, few, many or name a class of expanded clone.

d_call: TRBD1
clone_size: NA
j_call: TRBJ2-3
v_call: TRBV5-1
cdr3_nt: TGCGCCAGCAGCTTAGGACAGGGGGGTGCCCCAGATACGCAGTATTTT
cdr3_aa: CASSLGQGGAPDTQYF

d_call: NA
clone_size: NA
j_call: TRBJ2-7
v_call: TRBV18
cdr3_nt: TGTGCCAGCTCACCACGGGTTGGACAGATACGTGAGGGAGGGCATTACGAGCAGTACTTC
cdr3_aa: CASSPRVGQIREGGHYEQYF

d_call: TRBD2
clone_size: once
j_call: TRBJ2-7
v_call: TRBV27
cdr3_nt: TGTGCCAGCAGTCCCCCAACTAGCGGGAGCTCCTACGAGCAGTACTTC
cdr3_aa: CASSPPTSGSSYEQYF

d_call: NA
clone_size: NA
j_call: TRBJ1-4
v_call: TRBV2
cdr3_nt: TGTGCCAGCAGTGTTAGACCGGGGGCTAATGAAAAACTGTTTTTT
cdr3_aa: CASSVRPGANEKLFF

d_call: TRBD1
clone_size: NA
j_call: TRBJ1-4
v_call: TRBV5-1
cdr3_nt: TGCGCCAGCAGCTTGGGGACAGGGAGTCGGTCTCGAACTAATGAAAAACTGTTTTTT
cdr3_aa: CASSLGTGSRSRTNEKLFF

d_call: NA
clone_size: NA
j_call: TRBJ2-3
v_call: TRBV24-1
cdr3_nt: TGTGCCACCAGTGATCCAGGGACAGATACGCAGTATTTT
cdr3_aa: CATSDPGTDTQYF

d_call: NA
clone_size: NA
j_call: TRBJ1-3
v_call: TRBV10-3
cdr3_nt: TGTGCCATCACTCCAACAGCCCCGAACTCTGGAAACACCATATATTTT
cdr3_aa: CAITPTAPNSGNTIYF

d_call: NA
clone_size: NA
j_call: TRBJ1-4
v_call: TRBV18
cdr3_nt: TGTGCCAGCTCAGGAGGGGTTAATGAAAAACTGTTTTTT
cdr3_aa: CASSGGVNEKLFF

d_call: NA
clone_size: NA
j_call: TRBJ1-1
v_call: TRBV5-5
cdr3_nt: TGTGCCAGCAGCTTGGCCTTGAGGGAGGAAAACACTGAAGCTTTCTTT
cdr3_aa: CASSLALREENTEAFF

d_call: TRBD1
clone_size: NA
j_call: TRBJ2-5
v_call: TRBV7-2
cdr3_nt: TGTGCCAGCAGCGAGGCGGGACAGGGGTACGAGACCCAGTACTTC
cdr3_aa: CASSEAGQGYETQYF

d_call: NA
clone_size: NA
j_call: TRBJ1-2
v_call: TRBV9
cdr3_nt: TGTGCCAGCAGCAGTCCCCAGGGGACCTCGGGTACTGACTATGGCTACACCTTC
cdr3_aa: CASSSPQGTSGTDYGYTF

d_call: TRBD2
clone_size: NA
j_call: TRBJ2-5
v_call: TRBV28
cdr3_nt: TGTGCCAGCGGCGGAGAGACTAGCGGAGCGGGGGAGACCCAGTACTTC
cdr3_aa: CASGGETSGAGETQYF

d_call: NA
clone_size: NA
j_call: TRBJ2-3
v_call: TRBV4-1
cdr3_nt: TGCGCCAGCAGCCAGGGCGGGTACGGGAGTCCCCAGTCACGCACAGATACGCAGTATTTT
cdr3_aa: CASSQGGYGSPQSRTDTQYF

d_call: TRBD2
clone_size: NA
j_call: TRBJ2-3
v_call: TRBV7-8
cdr3_nt: TGTGCCAGCAGCTTAGGGGGACTAGCGGGAGATACGCAGTATTTT
cdr3_aa: CASSLGGLAGDTQYF

d_call: TRBD1
clone_size: NA
j_call: TRBJ1-6
v_call: TRBV11-2
cdr3_nt: TGTGCCAGCAGCACCCCCGACAGGGGGCCTGAGTCACCCCTCCACTTT
cdr3_aa: CASSTPDRGPESPLHF

d_call: NA
clone_size: NA
j_call: TRBJ1-2
v_call: TRBV28
cdr3_nt: TGTGCCAGCAGCCTCTCACAGGATGGCTACACCTTC
cdr3_aa: CASSLSQDGYTF

d_call: TRBD2
clone_size: few
j_call: TRBJ2-6
v_call: TRBV5-1
cdr3_nt: TGCGCCAGCAGCGGGGGACTAGCGGGAGGGAGTGGGGCCAACGTCCTGACTTTC
cdr3_aa: CASSGGLAGGSGANVLTF

d_call: TRBD1
clone_size: NA
j_call: TRBJ1-4
v_call: TRBV2
cdr3_nt: TGTGCCAGCAGTGGGGTAACAGGGGGTAATGAAAAACTGTTTTTT
cdr3_aa: CASSGVTGGNEKLFF

d_call: NA
clone_size: once
j_call: TRBJ1-6
v_call: TRBV7-2
cdr3_nt: TGTGCCAGCAGCCCACGTCAGGGACTCGGTTCACCCCTCCACTTT
cdr3_aa: CASSPRQGLGSPLHF

d_call: TRBD2
clone_size: once
j_call: TRBJ2-1
v_call: TRBV19
cdr3_nt: TGTGCCAGTAGTATCTTCGGGGGGACTGGGAATGAGCAGTTCTTC
cdr3_aa: CASSIFGGTGNEQFF

d_call: NA
clone_size: NA
j_call: TRBJ2-1
v_call: TRBV6-5
cdr3_nt: TGTGCCAGCTTCTTGGGGCCCTACAATGAGCAGTTCTTC
cdr3_aa: CASFLGPYNEQFF

d_call: NA
clone_size: NA
j_call: TRBJ2-7
v_call: TRBV21-1
cdr3_nt: TGTGCCAGCAGCAAGAGTTTAAGTAAAAAACTTAACTCCTACGAGCAGTACTTC
cdr3_aa: CASSKSLSKKLNSYEQYF

d_call: TRBD1
clone_size: NA
j_call: TRBJ1-1
v_call: TRBV28
cdr3_nt: TGTGCCAGCACCCGGACAGGGGACACTGAAGCTTTCTTT
cdr3_aa: CASTRTGDTEAFF

d_call: NA
clone_size: once
j_call: TRBJ2-7
v_call: TRBV28
cdr3_nt: TGTGCCAGCAGTTCCGAGGAACGGTTCGGACTCTACGAGCAGTACTTC
cdr3_aa: CASSSEERFGLYEQYF

d_call: NA
clone_size: NA
j_call: TRBJ1-2
v_call: TRBV7-9
cdr3_nt: TGTGCCAGCAGCTTAGGCGGGCCGCCGGGCTATGGCTACACCTTC
cdr3_aa: CASSLGGPPGYGYTF